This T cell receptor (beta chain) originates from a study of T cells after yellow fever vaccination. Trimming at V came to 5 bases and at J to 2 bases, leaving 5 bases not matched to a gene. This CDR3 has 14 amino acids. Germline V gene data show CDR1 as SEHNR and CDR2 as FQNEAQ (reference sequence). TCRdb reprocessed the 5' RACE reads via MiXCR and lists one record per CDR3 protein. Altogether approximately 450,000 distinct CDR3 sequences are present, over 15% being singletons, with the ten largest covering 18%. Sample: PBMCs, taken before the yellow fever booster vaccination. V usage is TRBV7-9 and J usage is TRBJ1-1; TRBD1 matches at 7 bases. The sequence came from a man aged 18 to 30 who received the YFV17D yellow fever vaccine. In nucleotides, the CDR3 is TGTGCCAGCAGCCGAGGACAGGTCAACACTGAAGCTTTCTTT. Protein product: CASSRGQVNTEAFF.